This T cell receptor (beta chain) was retrieved from a study of T cell responses to AZD1222 COVID-19 vaccine. Across the whole study: Second-dose groups at about 4 or about 12 weeks were pooled.

CDR1 MDHEN and CDR2 SYDVKM come from the germline V gene. V gave up 7 bases and J gave up 7 bases, with 11 bases separating them. This CDR3 is 12 amino acids long. Comment on this clone: Its cognate antigen is unknown.

Broader study findings: The study identified only six AZD1222 recipients as seropositive at baseline. As reported, nearly half of all spike-specific TCRs target variant regions that are unmutated.

Clones were read by immunoSEQ multiplex PCR, and TCRdb kept only the in-frame ones, dropping some. Of more than 110,000 clones in the sample, over 90% are singletons; the top ten hold approximately 5%. Material: peripheral blood, obtained on day 0 of AZD1222 vaccination. This TCR derives from an adult in good health. The chain recombines TRBV28 with TRBJ1-5; D call uncertain. DNA for the CDR3: TGTGCCAGCACCCAAGGACGCCAGCCCCAGCATTTT. Amino acids: CASTQGRQPQHF. Drawing the rest from reference TRBV28 and TRBJ1-5, the complete variable domain is DVKVTQSSRYLVKRTGEKVFLECVQDMDHENMFWYRQDPGLGLRLIYFSYDVKMKEKGDIPEGYSVSREKKERFSLILESASTNQTSMYLCASTQGRQPQHFGDGTRLSIL.